This T cell receptor beta chain was identified during a study of cytomegalovirus exposure and HLA in healthy donors. With 60 Vbeta and 13 Jbeta primers, the PCR was carried out. Some clones are missing from TCRdb's copy, which holds only in-frame ones; the method was immunoSEQ multiplex PCR. The sample shows about 150,000 clones, approximately 80% of them seen only once. Germline CDR1 and CDR2: SGHTA and FQGNSA. CDR3 size: 13 residues. Trimming shortened V by 8 bases and J by 5 bases, and 13 bases separated the two germline ends. The source is a man in his thirties or forties in good health and CMV-seropositive. The chain links TRBV7-2 to TRBJ2-1; maybe TRBD1 (5 bases). What was sequenced was PBMCs. The CDR3 loop reads CASAQGFNNEQFF. CDR3 coding DNA: TGTGCCAGCGCGCAGGGTTTTAACAATGAGCAGTTCTTC.